The rows below give T cell receptor beta chains drawn from one sample of a study of CD8 T cells in Susac syndrome. TCRdb re-derived calls from the immunoSEQ multiplex PCR reads in MiXCR, one entry per CDR3 protein. The table includes about 180,000 distinct CDR3 sequences, approximately 94% detected once. Sequenced sample: CD4+ T cells from PBMCs. All receptors come from a human donor with multiple sclerosis. The CDR3 runs from the conserved cysteine through the conserved F or W. The D gene is left open where the match is weak. The size entry is marked missing in some rows and otherwise reads once, few, many or a size class.

>-|TRBV19|TRBJ2-6|-
CATGGAGVANVLTF
TGTGCCACGGGGGGAGCAGGGGTGGCCAACGTCCTGACTTTC
>TRBD1|TRBV12-3/TRBV12-4|TRBJ2-7|-
CASSLDRVREQYF
TGTGCCAGCAGTTTGGACAGGGTTCGCGAGCAGTACTTC
>-|TRBV5-4|TRBJ2-6|-
CASSLAGAGANVLTF
TGTGCCAGCAGCTTAGCAGGAGCTGGGGCCAACGTCCTGACTTTC
>-|TRBV7-2|TRBJ1-1|-
CASSLVYGATTEAFF
TGTGCCAGCAGCTTAGTCTATGGGGCAACCACTGAAGCTTTCTTT
>-|TRBV5-8|TRBJ1-5|-
CASSLSGAGVEQPQHF
TGTGCCAGCAGCTTGTCGGGGGCGGGGGTAGAACAGCCCCAGCATTTT
>-|TRBV5-1|TRBJ1-1|-
CASNGGTNTEAFF
TGCGCCAGCAATGGGGGGACGAACACTGAAGCTTTCTTT
>-|TRBV20-1|TRBJ2-1|-
CSAKEVRSYNEQFF
TGCAGTGCTAAGGAGGTCCGGTCCTACAATGAGCAGTTCTTC
>TRBD2|TRBV13|TRBJ2-1|-
CASSLVGLAGGNEQFF
TGTGCCAGCAGCTTAGTAGGGCTAGCGGGGGGCAATGAGCAGTTCTTC
>-|TRBV4-2|TRBJ1-2|-
CASSQDLGGDGSYGYTF
TGTGCCAGCAGCCAAGATCTTGGCGGGGATGGGTCGTATGGCTACACCTTC
>TRBD2|TRBV3-1|TRBJ2-1|-
CASSQNAGVGEQFF
TGTGCCAGCAGCCAAAACGCGGGGGTCGGTGAGCAGTTCTTC
>-|TRBV5-6|TRBJ2-2|-
CASSLRSLLAGELFF
TGTGCCAGCAGCTTGCGAAGTCTCTTAGCCGGGGAGCTGTTTTTT
>-|TRBV4-1|TRBJ1-2|once
CASSQPAGSGYGYTF
TGCGCCAGCAGCCAACCCGCGGGGTCGGGCTATGGCTACACCTTC
>TRBD1|TRBV9|TRBJ2-2|once
CASSTRGGAGGELFF
TGTGCCAGCAGCACTCGAGGGGGCGCGGGCGGGGAGCTGTTTTTT
>-|TRBV6-4|TRBJ1-2|-
CASSDGYYGYTF
TGTGCCAGCAGCGACGGATACTATGGCTACACCTTC
>TRBD1|TRBV6-2/TRBV6-3|TRBJ1-6|-
CASSLRDRNSPLHF
TGTGCCAGCAGTCTCCGGGACAGAAATTCACCCCTCCACTTT
>-|TRBV30|TRBJ1-1|-
CAWTGQWGTEAFF
TGTGCCTGGACAGGTCAATGGGGCACTGAAGCTTTCTTT
>-|TRBV9|TRBJ1-2|-
CASSGGPPVFYNYGYTF
TGTGCCAGCAGCGGAGGCCCGCCGGTGTTCTACAACTATGGCTACACCTTC
>TRBD1|TRBV20-1|TRBJ1-5|-
CSAPGQGAGQPQHF
TGCAGTGCCCCGGGACAGGGGGCCGGTCAGCCCCAGCATTTT
>-|TRBV5-1|TRBJ2-2|-
CASSYIPQGGNTGELFF
TGCGCCAGCAGCTATATCCCACAGGGTGGAAACACCGGGGAGCTGTTTTTT
>-|TRBV5-1|TRBJ2-5|-
CASSHDSTETQYF
TGCGCCAGCAGCCATGACTCGACGGAGACCCAGTACTTC
>-|TRBV19|TRBJ2-3|once
CASSTNRYTQYF
TGTGCCAGTAGTACTAATCGGTATACGCAGTATTTT
>-|TRBV20-1|TRBJ2-6|-
CSARNAERSGANVLTF
TGCAGTGCCAGAAACGCCGAAAGGTCCGGGGCCAACGTCCTGACTTTC
>-|TRBV5-6|TRBJ1-1|-
CASSYSLIEAFF
TGTGCCAGCAGCTACAGCCTTATCGAAGCTTTCTTT
>TRBD1|TRBV7-9|TRBJ2-1|-
CASSFGTVEYNEQFF
TGTGCCAGCAGCTTCGGGACAGTAGAATACAATGAGCAGTTCTTC
>-|TRBV28|TRBJ2-3|-
CASSPPGRQTDTQYF
TGTGCCAGCAGTCCGCCGGGCAGGCAAACAGATACGCAGTATTTT
>-|TRBV20-1|TRBJ2-1|-
CSAPHPSSYNEQFF
TGCAGTGCCCCGCACCCCAGCTCCTACAATGAGCAGTTCTTC
>-|TRBV29-1|TRBJ1-1|-
CSGSGPGGGTEAFF
TGCAGCGGTTCGGGCCCGGGAGGAGGGACTGAAGCTTTCTTT
>TRBD2|TRBV27|TRBJ2-2|-
CASSLFGLAGANTGELFF
TGTGCCAGCAGTTTATTCGGACTAGCGGGGGCGAACACCGGGGAGCTGTTTTTT
>-|TRBV5-1|TRBJ2-4|-
CASSLVTPRDIQYF
TGCGCCAGCAGCTTGGTCACTCCCCGCGACATTCAGTACTTC
>TRBD1|TRBV12-3/TRBV12-4|TRBJ2-3|-
CASSPRDRGDTQYF
TGTGCCAGCAGTCCCCGGGACAGGGGGGATACGCAGTATTTT
>-|TRBV2|TRBJ1-2|-
CASGLNLYGYTF
TGTGCCAGCGGGTTGAATCTCTATGGCTACACCTTC
>-|TRBV5-6|TRBJ2-7|-
CASSLRVHLDGEQYF
TGTGCCAGCAGCTTGAGGGTACACTTGGATGGCGAGCAGTACTTC
>TRBD2|TRBV6-5|TRBJ2-1|once
CASSYSRTSPNEQFF
TGTGCCAGCAGTTACTCAAGGACTAGCCCCAATGAGCAGTTCTTC
>-|TRBV6-5|TRBJ2-6|-
CASSYDSPGSGANVLTF
TGTGCCAGCAGTTACGACAGCCCCGGCTCTGGGGCCAACGTCCTGACTTTC
>TRBD1|TRBV6-6|TRBJ1-5|-
CASTQGGGLGNQPQHF
TGTGCCAGCACCCAGGGGGGGGGTTTAGGCAATCAGCCCCAGCATTTT
>TRBD1|TRBV18|TRBJ2-3|few
CASSPTGSTDTQYF
TGTGCCAGCTCACCGACAGGGAGCACAGATACGCAGTATTTT
>-|TRBV29-1|TRBJ2-7|-
CSVGGTSYEQYF
TGCAGCGTTGGGGGAACCTCCTACGAGCAGTACTTC
>-|TRBV24-1|TRBJ1-5|once
CATGVPGREPQHF
TGTGCCACCGGCGTTCCAGGAAGGGAGCCCCAGCATTTT
>-|TRBV6-5|TRBJ1-1|-
CASSYGFEDTEAFF
TGTGCCAGCAGTTATGGGTTTGAGGACACTGAAGCTTTCTTT
>TRBD1|TRBV10-3|TRBJ1-6|-
CAISEGGYSPLHF
TGTGCCATCAGTGAAGGGGGCTATTCACCCCTCCACTTT
>-|TRBV29-1|TRBJ2-4|-
CSVVPLAKNIQYF
TGCAGCGTTGTGCCCTTAGCCAAAAACATTCAGTACTTC
>-|TRBV5-1|TRBJ2-1|-
CASSSISGEQFF
TGCGCCAGCAGCTCAATTAGCGGTGAGCAGTTCTTC
>TRBD1|TRBV2|TRBJ1-5|-
CASSETGTGGFNQPQHF
TGTGCCAGCAGTGAGACCGGGACAGGGGGGTTCAATCAGCCCCAGCATTTT
>TRBD1|TRBV25-1|TRBJ2-5|-
CASSEQGVETQYF
TGTGCCAGCAGTGAACAGGGGGTTGAGACCCAGTACTTC
>-|TRBV30|TRBJ2-1|once
CAWSYTYLARDNEQFF
TGTGCCTGGAGCTACACATACCTAGCCCGGGACAATGAGCAGTTCTTC
>TRBD1|TRBV5-1|TRBJ1-2|-
CASSSGQGAHNYGYTF
TGCGCCAGCAGCTCCGGACAGGGGGCCCATAACTATGGCTACACCTTC
>-|TRBV28|TRBJ2-5|-
CASSLGPRTQETQYF
TGTGCCAGCAGTTTGGGTCCCCGGACTCAAGAGACCCAGTACTTC
>-|TRBV21-1|TRBJ1-1|-
CAIPSKGLEAFF
TGTGCCATCCCCTCGAAGGGGCTTGAAGCTTTCTTT
>-|TRBV7-9|TRBJ2-7|-
CASSPPGGTSAGEQYF
TGTGCCAGCAGCCCTCCCGGAGGGACTTCGGCCGGCGAGCAGTACTTC
>-|TRBV7-2|TRBJ1-3|-
CASSLRAGNTIYF
TGTGCCAGCAGCCTTAGGGCTGGAAACACCATATATTTT
>-|TRBV18|TRBJ2-7|-
CASSRAGQLGEQYF
TGTGCCAGCTCTCGAGCCGGCCAGCTGGGTGAGCAGTACTTC
>-|TRBV6-1|TRBJ2-1|-
CATSWTDYNEQFF
TGTGCCACGTCCTGGACTGACTACAATGAGCAGTTCTTC
>-|TRBV6-2/TRBV6-3|TRBJ2-4|-
CASSYSGTVGIQYF
TGTGCCAGCAGTTACTCAGGGACCGTCGGCATTCAGTACTTC
>TRBD1|TRBV4-2|TRBJ2-4|-
CASSQDRTGLNIQYF
TGTGCCAGCAGCCAGGACCGGACAGGCTTAAACATTCAGTACTTC
>-|TRBV29-1|TRBJ1-1|-
CSVTLEANTEAFF
TGCAGCGTTACCTTGGAGGCGAACACTGAAGCTTTCTTT
>TRBD2|TRBV20-1|TRBJ2-2|-
CSALNPIGRGGELFF
TGCAGTGCCCTCAATCCTATTGGGAGGGGCGGGGAGCTGTTTTTT
>-|TRBV7-2|TRBJ2-7|few
CASSPYYEQYF
TGTGCCAGCAGCCCATACTACGAGCAGTACTTC
>-|TRBV6-6|TRBJ1-2|-
CASTTMGNGYTF
TGTGCCAGCACCACCATGGGGAATGGCTACACCTTC
>TRBD1|TRBV19|TRBJ2-7|-
CASHAGGQGEQYF
TGTGCCAGCCACGCCGGGGGACAGGGTGAGCAGTACTTC